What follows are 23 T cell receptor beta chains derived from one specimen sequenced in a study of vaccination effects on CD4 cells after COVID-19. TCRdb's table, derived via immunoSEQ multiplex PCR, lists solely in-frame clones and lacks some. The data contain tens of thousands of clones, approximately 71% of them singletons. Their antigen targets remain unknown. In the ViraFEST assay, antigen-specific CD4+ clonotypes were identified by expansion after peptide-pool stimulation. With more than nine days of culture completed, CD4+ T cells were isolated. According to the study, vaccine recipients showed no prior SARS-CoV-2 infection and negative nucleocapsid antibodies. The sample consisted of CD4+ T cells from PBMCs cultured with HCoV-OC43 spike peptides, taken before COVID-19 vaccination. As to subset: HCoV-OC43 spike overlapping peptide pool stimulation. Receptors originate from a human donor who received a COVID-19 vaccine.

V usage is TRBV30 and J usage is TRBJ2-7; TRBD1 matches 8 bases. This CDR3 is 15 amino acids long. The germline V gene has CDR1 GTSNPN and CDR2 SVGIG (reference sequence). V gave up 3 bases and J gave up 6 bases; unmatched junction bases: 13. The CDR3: CAWSPPAQDRGEQYV. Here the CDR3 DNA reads TGTGCCTGGAGCCCACCAGCTCAAGACAGGGGCGAGCAGTACGTC.

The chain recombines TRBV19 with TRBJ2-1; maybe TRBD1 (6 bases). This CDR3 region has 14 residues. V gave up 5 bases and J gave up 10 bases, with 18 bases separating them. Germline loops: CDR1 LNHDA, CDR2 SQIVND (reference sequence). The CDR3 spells CASSLLIQGDEQFF. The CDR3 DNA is TGTGCCAGTAGTCTATTAATACAGGGAGACGAGCAGTTCTTC.

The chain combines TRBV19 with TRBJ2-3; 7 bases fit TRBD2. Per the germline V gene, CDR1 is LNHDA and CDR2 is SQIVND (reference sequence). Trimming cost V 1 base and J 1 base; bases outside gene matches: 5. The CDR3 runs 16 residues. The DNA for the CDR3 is TGTGCCAGTAGTATAGGGCGGGCGGGGGGCACAGATACGCAGTATTTT. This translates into CASSIGRAGGTDTQYF.

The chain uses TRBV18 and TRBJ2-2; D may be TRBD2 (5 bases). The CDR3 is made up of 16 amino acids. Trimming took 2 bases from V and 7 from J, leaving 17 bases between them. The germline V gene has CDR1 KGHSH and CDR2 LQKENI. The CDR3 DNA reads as TGTGCCAGCTCACCAAGGGAGCGATTTGGGGACGGGGAGCTGTTTTTT. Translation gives CASSPRERFGDGELFF. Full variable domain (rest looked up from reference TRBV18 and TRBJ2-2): NAGVMQNPRHLVRRRGQEARLRCSPMKGHSHVYWYRQLPEEGLKFMVYLQKENIIDESGMPKERFSAEFPKEGPSILRIQQVVRGDSAAYFCASSPRERFGDGELFFGEGSRLTVL.

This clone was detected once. DNA of the CDR3: TGCGCCAGCAGCCCCGGGACAGTCGGATTAGGCAATCAGCCCCAGCATTTT. This encodes CASSPGTVGLGNQPQHF. V gene TRBV5-1 combines with J gene TRBJ1-5; 7 nucleotides align to TRBD1. CDR1 SGHRS and CDR2 YFSETQ come from the germline V gene. V was clipped by 4 bases and J by 2 bases; unmatched bases: 12. The CDR3 runs to 17 residues.

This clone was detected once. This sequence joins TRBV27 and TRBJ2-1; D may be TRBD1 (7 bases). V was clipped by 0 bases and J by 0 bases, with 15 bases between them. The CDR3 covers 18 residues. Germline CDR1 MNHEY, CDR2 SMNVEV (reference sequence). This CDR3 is CASSLSRRGPGSYNEQFF. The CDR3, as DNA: TGTGCCAGCAGTTTATCTCGGAGGGGGCCCGGCTCCTACAATGAGCAGTTCTTC.

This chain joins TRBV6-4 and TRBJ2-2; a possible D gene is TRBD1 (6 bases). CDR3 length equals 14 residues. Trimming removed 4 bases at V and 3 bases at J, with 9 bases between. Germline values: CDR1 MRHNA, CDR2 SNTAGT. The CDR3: CASSARGYTGELFF. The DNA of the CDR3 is TGTGCCAGCAGTGCCAGGGGTTACACCGGGGAGCTGTTTTTT.

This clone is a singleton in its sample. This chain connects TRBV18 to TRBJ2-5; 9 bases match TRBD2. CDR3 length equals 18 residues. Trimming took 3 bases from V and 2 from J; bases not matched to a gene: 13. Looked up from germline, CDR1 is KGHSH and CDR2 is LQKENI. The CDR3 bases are TGTGCCAGCTCACCCCTTGCTTTGAGCGGGGGGTTTCAAGAGACCCAGTACTTC. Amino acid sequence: CASSPLALSGGFQETQYF.

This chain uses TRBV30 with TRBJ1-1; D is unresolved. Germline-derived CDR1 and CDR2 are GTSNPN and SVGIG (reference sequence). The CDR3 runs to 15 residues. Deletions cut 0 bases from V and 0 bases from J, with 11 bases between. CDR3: CAWSVSYSVNTEAFF. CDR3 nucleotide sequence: TGTGCCTGGAGTGTATCTTACTCCGTGAACACTGAAGCTTTCTTT.

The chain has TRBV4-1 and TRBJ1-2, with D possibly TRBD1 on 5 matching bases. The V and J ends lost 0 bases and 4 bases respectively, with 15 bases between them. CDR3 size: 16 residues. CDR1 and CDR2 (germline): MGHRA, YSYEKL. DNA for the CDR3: TGCGCCAGCAGCCAAGAACGGACAATGCCTACCTATGGCTACACCTTC. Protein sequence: CASSQERTMPTYGYTF.

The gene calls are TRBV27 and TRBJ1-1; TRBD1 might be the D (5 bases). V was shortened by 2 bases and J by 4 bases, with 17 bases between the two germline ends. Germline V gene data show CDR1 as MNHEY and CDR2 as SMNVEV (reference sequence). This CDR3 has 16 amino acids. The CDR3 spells CASSLGGARVGTEAFF. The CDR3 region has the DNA TGTGCCAGCAGTTTAGGAGGGGCGCGGGTCGGCACTGAAGCTTTCTTT.

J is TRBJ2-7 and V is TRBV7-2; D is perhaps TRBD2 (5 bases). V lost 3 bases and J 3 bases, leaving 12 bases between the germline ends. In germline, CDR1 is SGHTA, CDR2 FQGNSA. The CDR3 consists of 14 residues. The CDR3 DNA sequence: TGTGCCAGCAGCTTCCATCGAGAGGGCTACGAGCAGTACGTC. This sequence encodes CASSFHREGYEQYV.

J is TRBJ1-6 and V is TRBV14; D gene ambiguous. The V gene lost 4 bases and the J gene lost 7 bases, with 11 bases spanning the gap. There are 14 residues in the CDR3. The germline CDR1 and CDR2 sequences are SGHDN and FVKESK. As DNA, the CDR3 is TGTGCCAGCAGCCCCCGGGCCGCAAATTCACCCCTCCACTTT. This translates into CASSPRAANSPLHF.

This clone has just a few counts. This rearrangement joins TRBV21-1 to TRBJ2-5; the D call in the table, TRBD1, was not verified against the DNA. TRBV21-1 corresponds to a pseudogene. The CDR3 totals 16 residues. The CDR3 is CASSPEGARVRETQYF. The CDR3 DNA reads TGTGCCAGCAGCCCAGAGGGGGCCAGGGTTCGAGAGACCCAGTACTTC.

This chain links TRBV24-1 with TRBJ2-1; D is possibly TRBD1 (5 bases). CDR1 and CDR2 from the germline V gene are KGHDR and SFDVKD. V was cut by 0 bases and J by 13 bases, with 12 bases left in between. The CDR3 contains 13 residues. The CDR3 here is CATSDLKGIYQFF. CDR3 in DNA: TGTGCCACCAGTGATTTGAAGGGGATCTACCAGTTCTTC.

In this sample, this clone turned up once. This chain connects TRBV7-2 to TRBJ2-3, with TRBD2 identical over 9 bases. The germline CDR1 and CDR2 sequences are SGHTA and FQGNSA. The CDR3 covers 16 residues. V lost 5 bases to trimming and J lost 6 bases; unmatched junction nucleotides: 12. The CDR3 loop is CASSPPRGGLSDTQYF. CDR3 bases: TGTGCCAGCAGCCCACCGCGGGGGGGATTGTCGGATACGCAGTATTTT.

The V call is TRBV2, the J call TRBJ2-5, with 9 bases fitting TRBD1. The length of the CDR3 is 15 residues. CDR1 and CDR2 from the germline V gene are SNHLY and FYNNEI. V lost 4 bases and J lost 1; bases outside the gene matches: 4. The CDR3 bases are TGTGCCAGCAGTGCCCAGGGACAGGGCCAAGAGACCCAGTACTTC. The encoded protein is CASSAQGQGQETQYF.

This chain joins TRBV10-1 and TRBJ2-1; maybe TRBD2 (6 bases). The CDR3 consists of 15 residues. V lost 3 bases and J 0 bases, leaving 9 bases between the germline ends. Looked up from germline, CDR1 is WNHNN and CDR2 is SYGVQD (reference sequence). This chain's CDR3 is CASSDRRGSYNEQFF. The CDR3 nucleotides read TGCGCCAGCAGTGATCGGAGGGGCTCCTACAATGAGCAGTTCTTC.

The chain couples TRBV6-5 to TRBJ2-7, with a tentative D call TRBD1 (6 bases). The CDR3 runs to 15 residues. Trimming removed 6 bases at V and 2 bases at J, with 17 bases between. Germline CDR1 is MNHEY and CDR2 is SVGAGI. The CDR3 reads CASRRLVRGTYEQYV. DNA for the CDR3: TGTGCCAGCAGGCGCTTGGTCAGGGGAACCTACGAGCAGTACGTC.

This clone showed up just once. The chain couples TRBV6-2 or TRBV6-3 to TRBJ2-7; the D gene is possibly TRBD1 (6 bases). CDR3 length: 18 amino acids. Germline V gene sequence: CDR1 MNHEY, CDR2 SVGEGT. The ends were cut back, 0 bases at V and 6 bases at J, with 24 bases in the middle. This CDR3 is CASSYSDTGRPFGGEQYV. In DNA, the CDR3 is TGTGCCAGCAGTTACTCAGATACAGGGAGACCATTTGGTGGCGAGCAGTACGTC.

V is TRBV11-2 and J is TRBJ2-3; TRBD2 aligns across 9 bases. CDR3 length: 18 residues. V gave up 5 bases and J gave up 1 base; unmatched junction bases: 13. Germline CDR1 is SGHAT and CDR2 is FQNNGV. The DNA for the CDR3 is TGTGCCAGCAGCCTTAGAATCGTTAGCGGGGGACGCACAGATACGCAGTATTTT. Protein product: CASSLRIVSGGRTDTQYF.

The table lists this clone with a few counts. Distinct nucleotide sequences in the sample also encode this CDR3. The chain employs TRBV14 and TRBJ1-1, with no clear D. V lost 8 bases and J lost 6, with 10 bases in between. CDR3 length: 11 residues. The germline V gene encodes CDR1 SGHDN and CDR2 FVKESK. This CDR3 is CASRGRAEAFF. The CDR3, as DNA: TGTGCCAGCCGCGGTAGGGCTGAAGCTTTCTTT. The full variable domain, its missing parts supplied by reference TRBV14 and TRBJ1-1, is EAGVTQFPSHSVIEKGQTVTLRCDPISGHDNLYWYRRVMGKEIKFLLHFVKESKQDESGMPNNRFLAERTGGTYSTLKVQPAELEDSGVYFCASRGRAEAFFGQGTRLTVV.

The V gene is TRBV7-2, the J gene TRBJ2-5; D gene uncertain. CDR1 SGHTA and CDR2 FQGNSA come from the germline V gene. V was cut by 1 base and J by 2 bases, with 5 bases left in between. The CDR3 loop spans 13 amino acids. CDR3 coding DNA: TGTGCCAGCAGCTTAGGCAGTCAAGAGACCCAGTACTTC. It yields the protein CASSLGSQETQYF.